This T cell receptor (beta chain) stems from a study of blood T cell repertoires in COVID-19. Across the study: Specimens from acute and convalescent COVID-19 originated in the United States, Italy and Spain. The cDNA or gDNA used as material had been derived from T cells, B-cell-depleted T cells, or PBMCs.

Germline V gene lookup returns CDR1 GTSNPN and CDR2 SVGIG (reference sequence). The CDR3 has 13 amino acids. Trimming removed 2 bases from V and 4 bases from J, with 8 bases in between. Original methodology: Estimated nucleated cell counts came from reference gene primer amplification. The table came from immunoSEQ multiplex PCR; TCRdb's copy has only in-frame clones and leaves some out. That table is the source of V, J and clone size, and D and trimming were worked out from the DNA. Of approximately 240,000 clones in the sample, 84% were seen once. For this clone: This sample also contains other DNA sequences that code for the same CDR3.

The receptor comes from a woman aged 25-40 years who had recovered from COVID-19. The V gene is TRBV30, the J gene TRBJ1-4; possibly TRBD1 for D (5 bases). The sample consisted of peripheral blood. CDR3 nucleotide sequence: TGTGCCTGGAGTCAAGGGGTTAATGAAAAACTGTTTTTT. It encodes CAWSQGVNEKLFF.